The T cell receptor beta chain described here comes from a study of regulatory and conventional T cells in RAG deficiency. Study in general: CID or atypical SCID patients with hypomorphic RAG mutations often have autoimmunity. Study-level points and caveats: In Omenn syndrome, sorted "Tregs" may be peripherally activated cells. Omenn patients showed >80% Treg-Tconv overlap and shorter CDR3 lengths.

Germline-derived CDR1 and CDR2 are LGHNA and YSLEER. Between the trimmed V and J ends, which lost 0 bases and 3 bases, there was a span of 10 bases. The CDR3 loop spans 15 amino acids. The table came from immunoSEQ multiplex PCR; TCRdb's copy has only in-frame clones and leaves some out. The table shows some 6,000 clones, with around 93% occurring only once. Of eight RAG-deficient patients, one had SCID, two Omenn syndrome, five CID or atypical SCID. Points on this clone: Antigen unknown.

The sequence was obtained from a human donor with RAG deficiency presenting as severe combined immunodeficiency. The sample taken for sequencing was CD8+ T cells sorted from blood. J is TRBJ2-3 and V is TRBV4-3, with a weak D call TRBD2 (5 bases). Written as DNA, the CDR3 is TGCGCCAGCAGCCAAGACGGAGGAGAGACAGATACGCAGTATTTT. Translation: CASSQDGGETDTQYF.